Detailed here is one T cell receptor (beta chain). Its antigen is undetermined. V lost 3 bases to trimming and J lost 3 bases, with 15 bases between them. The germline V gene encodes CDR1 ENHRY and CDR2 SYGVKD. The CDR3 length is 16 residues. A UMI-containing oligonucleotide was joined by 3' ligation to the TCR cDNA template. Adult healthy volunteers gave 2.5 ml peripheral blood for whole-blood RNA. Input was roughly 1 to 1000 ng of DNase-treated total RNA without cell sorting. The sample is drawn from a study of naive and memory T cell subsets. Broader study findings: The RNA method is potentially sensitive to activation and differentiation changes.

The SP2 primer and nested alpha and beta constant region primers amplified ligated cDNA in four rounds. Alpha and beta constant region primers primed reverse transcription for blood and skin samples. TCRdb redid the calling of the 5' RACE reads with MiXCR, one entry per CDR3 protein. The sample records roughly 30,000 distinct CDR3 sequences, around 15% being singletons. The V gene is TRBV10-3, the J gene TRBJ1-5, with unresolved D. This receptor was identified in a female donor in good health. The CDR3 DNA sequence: TGTGCCATCAGTGATTCGTTAGTCGGGGTCAATCAGCCCCAGCATTTT. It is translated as CAISDSLVGVNQPQHF.